This TCR beta chain was captured in a study of T cells in localized non-small cell lung cancer. General study findings and limits: Compared with tumor, uninvolved adjacent lung displayed greater T cell clonality, ranking highest overall.

This clone came up a few times. Its antigen is as yet unknown. Generated by immunoSEQ multiplex PCR, the TCRdb table keeps only in-frame clones and is missing some. The sample lists 1,500 or so clones, about 33% seen once, with 18% in the top ten. This material consisted of normal lung tissue next to the tumor, taken before any cancer treatment. This clonotype was obtained from a male donor aged 60 or older with stage II squamous cell lung carcinoma.

The CDR3 reads CASSENGQIGTQHF. The CDR3 DNA reads TGTGCCAGCAGTGAAAACGGGCAAATAGGGACCCAGCATTTT. The rearrangement links TRBV9 to TRBJ1-5; D remains unclear. Germline CDR1 and CDR2: SGDLS and YYNGEE. The CDR3 has 14 residues. Trimming pared 5 bases from V and 11 bases from J, leaving 20 bases between.